What follows describes a single TCR beta chain. Its recognized antigen is unknown. There are no base qualities to consult, and no much larger clone falls within one base. Looking up the germline V gene yields CDR1 MGHRA and CDR2 YSYEKL. Reading from cysteine to phenylalanine, the CDR3 counts 14 amino acids. Only the CDR3 portion is preserved as DNA: 42 bases, with reading frame beginning at the first base. The V end loses 0 bases and the J end loses 5 bases, and a stretch of 11 bases separates them. Separate from the roughly 630-subject first cohort, the validation cohort of some 130 subjects was the group to which the donors belonged. This entry is derived from a study of cytomegalovirus exposure and HLA in healthy donors (dated by TCRdb to 2016 to 2017). Broadly, across the study: A later analysis indicated that the roughly 130 validation repertoires were generated on the platform also employed for the 700 or so repertoires of the first cohort. The study aimed to test whether cataloging public T cell receptors could reveal signatures of past pathogen exposure. A separate validation cohort of about 110 different subjects was used in addition to the approximately 700-subject first cohort. High-throughput TCR immunosequencing, statistical association of individual TCRs with disease status, and machine learning were combined to predict cytomegalovirus infection status. The paper's findings and limits, for the study overall: Across donors, most TCR sequences were observed very rarely, whereas some public TCRs were present in many individuals. Three of the identified cytomegalovirus-associated TCR beta chains were confirmed in vitro to be specific for cytomegalovirus antigens. The validation cohort had no HLA typing available for a later analysis, so co-occurrence within that cohort was assessed over all 130 or so repertoires. The authors suggested that the approach could potentially be extended to other disease states and immunological phenotypes. The study gave a list of under 200 TCR beta chains associated with cytomegalovirus. A later analysis found that TCRs clustered in the first cohort also tended to co-occur in the roughly 120 validation repertoires, with roughly 95% of cluster scores above 0. Cytomegalovirus status was reported to be diagnosed by the classifier with high specificity and sensitivity in both the original and validation cohorts.

The method behind the library was the immunoSEQ multiplex PCR assay. The authors' analysis ran thus. A statistical classification framework was developed to diagnose cytomegalovirus status using the catalog of TCR beta chain sequences. The source is immuneACCESS, and TCRdb retained only in-frame sequences with V and J called. Part of the clones is not carried over; for the studies checked, unresolved V genes explain less than half of this, and the remainder is unexplained. V and J calls and clone size follow that table, whereas D and trimming were derived from the DNA. This sample holds about 180,000 clones; approximately 87% were observed only once. The ten largest clones represent approximately 1.5% of the sample.

The rearranged chain carries TRBV4-1 and TRBJ2-7, and TRBD1 may be the D gene, going by 5 matching bases. The receptor comes from a woman aged 25 to 39 in good health and CMV-seronegative. Sequencing was performed on PBMCs. The base sequence is TGCGCCAGCAGCCAAGAAGTAGGGGCGGACGAGCAGTACTTC. This sequence encodes CASSQEVGADEQYF.